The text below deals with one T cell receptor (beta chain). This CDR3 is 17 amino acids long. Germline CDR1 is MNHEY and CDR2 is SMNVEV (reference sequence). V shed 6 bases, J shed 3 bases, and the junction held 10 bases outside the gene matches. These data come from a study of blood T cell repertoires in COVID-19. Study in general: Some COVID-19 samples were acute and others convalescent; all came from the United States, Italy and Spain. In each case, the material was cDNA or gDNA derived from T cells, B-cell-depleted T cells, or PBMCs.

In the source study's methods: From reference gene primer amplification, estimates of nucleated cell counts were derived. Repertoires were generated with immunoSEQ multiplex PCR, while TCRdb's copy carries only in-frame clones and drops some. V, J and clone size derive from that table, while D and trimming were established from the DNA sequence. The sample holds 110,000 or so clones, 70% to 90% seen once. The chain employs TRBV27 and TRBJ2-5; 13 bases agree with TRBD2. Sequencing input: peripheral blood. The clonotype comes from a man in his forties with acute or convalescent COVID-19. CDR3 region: CASRPLTGTSGEETQYF. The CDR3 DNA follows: TGTGCCAGCAGACCACTCACCGGGACTAGCGGGGAAGAGACCCAGTACTTC.